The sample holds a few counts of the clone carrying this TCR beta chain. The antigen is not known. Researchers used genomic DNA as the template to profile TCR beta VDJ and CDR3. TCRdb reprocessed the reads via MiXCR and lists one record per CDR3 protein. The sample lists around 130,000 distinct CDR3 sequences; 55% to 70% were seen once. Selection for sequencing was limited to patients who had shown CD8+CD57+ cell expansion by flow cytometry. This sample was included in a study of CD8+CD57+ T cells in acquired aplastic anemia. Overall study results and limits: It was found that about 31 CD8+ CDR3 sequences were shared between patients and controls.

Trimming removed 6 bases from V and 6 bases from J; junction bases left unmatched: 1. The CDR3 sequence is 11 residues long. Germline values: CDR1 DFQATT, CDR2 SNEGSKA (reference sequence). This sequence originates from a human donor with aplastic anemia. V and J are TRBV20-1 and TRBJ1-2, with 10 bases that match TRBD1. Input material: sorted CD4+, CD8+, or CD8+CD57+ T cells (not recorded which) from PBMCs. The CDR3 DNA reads TGCAGTGCCGGGACAGGGGATGGCTACACCTTC. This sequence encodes CSAGTGDGYTF.